What follows is one TCR beta chain and its context. MiXCR, run by TCRdb on the PCR reads, gives a single entry per CDR3 protein. The sample records hundreds of thousands of distinct CDR3 sequences, 15% to 20% being singletons. This sample is part of a study of molecular identifiers for immune sequencing clone quantification. Study-level background: Four of five RNA aliquots from roughly 21,000 or 96,000 naive CD8 T cells were sequenced.

This CDR3 has 15 amino acids. Per the germline V gene, CDR1 is MNHEY and CDR2 is SVGEGT. Trimming shortened V by 10 bases and J by 0 bases, and 17 bases separated the two germline ends. The chain couples TRBV6-2 or TRBV6-3 to TRBJ2-3, with a weak D call TRBD2 (5 bases). Material for sequencing was naive CD8+ T cells from blood, with Jurkat cell RNA spiked in. The subset denotes: FACS-sorted CD8+CD4-CCR7+CD45RA+ naive T cells. The source of this sequence is a human donor in good health. Some libraries in this study had Jurkat cell RNA spiked in. Here the CDR3 reads CAIEGGESSTDTQYF. The CDR3 bases are TGTGCCATCGAGGGCGGCGAATCTAGCACAGATACGCAGTATTTT.